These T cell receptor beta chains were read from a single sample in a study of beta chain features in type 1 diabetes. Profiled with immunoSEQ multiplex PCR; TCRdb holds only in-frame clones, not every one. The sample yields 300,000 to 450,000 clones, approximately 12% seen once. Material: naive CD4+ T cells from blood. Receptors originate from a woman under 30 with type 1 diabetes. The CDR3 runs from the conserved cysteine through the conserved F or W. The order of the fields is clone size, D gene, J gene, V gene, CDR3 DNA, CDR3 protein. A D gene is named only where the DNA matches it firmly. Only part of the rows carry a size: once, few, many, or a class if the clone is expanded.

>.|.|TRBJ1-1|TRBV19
TGTGCCAGTAGTGCCGCGTGGGGGGTTCGAACTGAAGCTTTCTTT
CASSAAWGVRTEAFF
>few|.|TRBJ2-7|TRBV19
TGTGCCAGTAGTACCCTACAGGATACCTACGAGCAGTACTTC
CASSTLQDTYEQYF
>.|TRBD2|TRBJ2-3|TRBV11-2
TGTGCCAGCAGAAGTAGCGGGGGGAGCACAGATACGCAGTATTTT
CASRSSGGSTDTQYF
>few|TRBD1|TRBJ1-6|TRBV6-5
TGTGCCAGCAGATTTCAGGGGGAGCCATCACCCCTCCACTTT
CASRFQGEPSPLHF
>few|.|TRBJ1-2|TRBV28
TGTGCATGGGGGGTCGATGGCTACACCTTC
CAWGVDGYTF
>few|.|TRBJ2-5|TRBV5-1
TGCGCCAGCAGTTACTTCCCGAGGGAAGAGACCCAGTACTTC
CASSYFPREETQYF
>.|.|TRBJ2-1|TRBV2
TGTGCCAGCAGTGAGGAGGGGGCGGGTGAGCAGTTCTTC
CASSEEGAGEQFF
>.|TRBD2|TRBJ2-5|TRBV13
TGTGCCAGCAGCTATCGCGGACTAGTAGCTCAAGAGACCCAGTACTTC
CASSYRGLVAQETQYF
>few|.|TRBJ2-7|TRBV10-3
TGTGCCACCGAGACAGTGGGGGAGCAGTACTTC
CATETVGEQYF
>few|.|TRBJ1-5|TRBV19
TGTGCCAGTAGTCCCGGAGGTACATACGCTCAGCCCCAGCATTTT
CASSPGGTYAQPQHF
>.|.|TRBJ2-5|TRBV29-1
TGCAGCGTCCGAGGGGGGGAAACCTTCCAAGAGACCCAGTACTTC
CSVRGGETFQETQYF
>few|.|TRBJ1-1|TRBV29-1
TGCAGCGTTGATCGACTGATGAACACTGAAGCTTTCTTT
CSVDRLMNTEAFF
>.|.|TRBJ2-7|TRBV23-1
TGCGCCAGCAACCCGGACCACAGGAGCTCCTACGAGCAGTACTTC
CASNPDHRSSYEQYF
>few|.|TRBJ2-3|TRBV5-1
TGCGCCAGCAGCCCGGGGGTAACCACAGATACGCAGTATTTT
CASSPGVTTDTQYF
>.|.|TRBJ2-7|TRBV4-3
TGCGCCAGCAGCCAAGATCTGGGGAGATACGAGCAGTACTTC
CASSQDLGRYEQYF
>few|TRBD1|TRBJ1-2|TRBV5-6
TGTGCCAGCAGCTTCCGGGACAGGGGCTATGGCTACACCTTC
CASSFRDRGYGYTF
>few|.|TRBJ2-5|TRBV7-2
TGTGCCAGCAGCCAAGCCCCCCCCCGGGAGACCCAGTACTTC
CASSQAPPRETQYF
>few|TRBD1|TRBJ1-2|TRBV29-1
TGCAGCGTTGAAGATCGAGCACAGGGGAGTGGCTACACCTTC
CSVEDRAQGSGYTF
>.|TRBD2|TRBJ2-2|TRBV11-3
TGTGCCAGCAGCTTAGCGGGAGGGTACACCGGGGAGCTGTTTTTT
CASSLAGGYTGELFF
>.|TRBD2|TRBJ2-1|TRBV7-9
TGTGCCAGCAGCTTAGGTGGGGCGGGGGGGCTTAGCGATGAGCAGTTCTTC
CASSLGGAGGLSDEQFF